Each of the 30 T cell receptor beta chains below was sequenced from the same sample in a study of blood T cell repertoires in COVID-19 (dated by TCRdb to the early 2020s). Receptor amplification or capture employed the immunoSEQ multiplex PCR assay. The immuneACCESS repertoire file appears here via TCRdb, limited to in-frame rearrangements. These files lack a portion of the clones; in checked studies, under half of the deficit traces to unresolved V genes, and the cause of the others is not known. The sample table shows around 75,000 clones, and around 86% are seen once. Around 4.2% of the sample lies in the top ten. The sequenced sample was peripheral blood. The receptors here all came from a man in his 70s with active COVID-19.

The chain is built from TRBV24-1 and TRBJ2-1; 14 bases map to TRBD2. The germline CDR1 and CDR2 sequences are KGHDR and SFDVKD. This CDR3 is 16 amino acids long. The ends lost 4 bases at V and 2 bases at J; junction bases unmatched: 0. The CDR3 loop reads CATSETSGRAYNEQFF. The CDR3 coding sequence is TGTGCCACCAGTGAGACTAGCGGGAGGGCCTACAATGAGCAGTTCTTC.

The chain carries TRBV19 and TRBJ2-4, with 10 bases lining up with TRBD2. V shed 9 bases, J shed 5 bases, and the junction held 10 bases outside the gene matches. The CDR3 extends over 15 amino acids. Germline V gene sequence: CDR1 LNHDA, CDR2 SQIVND (reference sequence). CDR3 residues: CASSRLAGRQNIQYF. CDR3 DNA sequence: TGTGCCAGCTCCCGACTAGCGGGCCGTCAAAACATTCAGTACTTC.

The chain has TRBV11-2 and TRBJ2-7; D remains unclear. The CDR3 is 13 residues long. V dropped 0 bases and J dropped 4 bases, with 7 bases sitting between them. Germline V gene sequence: CDR1 SGHAT, CDR2 FQNNGV. CDR3 loop: CASSLDRRYEQYF. CDR3 bases: TGTGCCAGCAGCTTAGATCGGAGATACGAGCAGTACTTC.

The V call is TRBV5-1, the J call TRBJ2-1, with 7 bases lining up with TRBD2. Per germline, CDR1 SGHRS and CDR2 YFSETQ. The V gene end was trimmed by 2 bases and the J gene end by 2 bases; junction bases not matched to a gene: 4. The CDR3 has 15 amino acids. DNA for the CDR3: TGCGCCAGCAGCTTTGGGGGGAGGGCCTACAATGAGCAGTTCTTC. Its protein product is CASSFGGRAYNEQFF.

J is TRBJ2-7 and V is TRBV5-5, with 9 bases fitting TRBD1. This CDR3 is 15 amino acids long. V shed 4 bases and J 0 bases; nucleotides not matched to a gene: 5. Germline loops: CDR1 SGHKS, CDR2 YYEKEE (reference sequence). The CDR3 DNA reads as TGTGCCAGCAGCCCGGGACAGGGATCCTCCTACGAGCAGTACTTC. Amino acid sequence: CASSPGQGSSYEQYF. Filled out from reference TRBV5-5 and TRBJ2-7, the complete variable domain reads DAGVTQSPTHLIKTRGQQVTLRCSPISGHKSVSWYQQVLGQGPQFIFQYYEKEERGRGNFPDRFSARQFPNYSSELNVNALLLGDSALYLCASSPGQGSSYEQYFGPGTRLTVT.

This clone appeared a few times. DNA of the CDR3: TGCGCCAGCAGCCCGCTAGCGGCCACCGGGGAGCTGTTTTTT. This codes for CASSPLAATGELFF. The J gene is TRBJ2-2, the V gene TRBV5-1; TRBD2 agrees at 7 bases. This CDR3 is 14 amino acids long. Trimming cost V 4 bases and J 4 bases; bases outside gene matches: 4. CDR1 is SGHRS and CDR2 is YFSETQ in the germline V gene.

For the CDR3, the DNA is TGTGCCAGCAGCCCCCCCTCGGGCTACAATGAGCAGTTCTTC. Protein: CASSPPSGYNEQFF. This chain joins TRBV11-3 and TRBJ2-1, with D hard to call. This CDR3 is 14 amino acids long. CDR1 SGHNT and CDR2 YENEEA come from the germline V gene. Trimming cost V 5 bases and J 3 bases, with 11 bases left between them.

The chain links TRBV6-5 to TRBJ2-7; 8 bases map to TRBD2. V dropped 6 bases and J dropped 0; count of bases not matched to a gene: 7. This CDR3 contains 15 residues. Germline V CDR1 and CDR2: MNHEY, SVGAGI. CDR3 DNA: TGTGCCAGCAGAGGGGGACTAGGGGTCTCCTACGAGCAGTACTTC. Translated, it gives CASRGGLGVSYEQYF.

The rearrangement links TRBV4-3 to TRBJ1-4, with D possibly matching TRBD1 (5 bases). The CDR3 has 16 amino acids. Germline lookup yields CDR1 LGHNA and CDR2 YSLEER. Trimming pared 1 base from V and 3 bases from J, leaving 12 bases between. The CDR3 protein is CASSQVSGGPNEKLFF. CDR3 in DNA: TGCGCCAGCAGCCAAGTCTCCGGGGGTCCTAATGAAAAACTGTTTTTT.

The gene calls are TRBV5-6 and TRBJ2-7, with 12 positions matching TRBD2. J lost 7 bases, V lost 0 bases, and 14 bases had no gene match. This CDR3 spans 18 amino acids. The germline V gene encodes CDR1 SGHDT and CDR2 YYEEEE. CDR3 region: CASSLGLAGGPSSGEQYF. CDR3 bases: TGTGCCAGCAGCTTGGGGCTAGCGGGAGGGCCGTCTTCTGGGGAGCAGTACTTC.

The genes are TRBV28 and TRBJ2-7, with a weak D call TRBD2 (6 bases). The V end was cut by 7 bases, the J end by 0 bases, with 16 bases between. There are 15 residues in the CDR3. Germline loops: CDR1 MDHEN, CDR2 SYDVKM. The CDR3 DNA sequence: TGTGCCAGCATAGGGAGACGGGAGAGCTCCTACGAGCAGTACTTC. It is translated as CASIGRRESSYEQYF.

The chain is built from TRBV9 and TRBJ2-2; D may be TRBD2 (7 bases). The V gene lost 2 bases and the J gene lost 5 bases, with 16 bases spanning the gap. The CDR3 is 16 residues long. Germline CDR1 and CDR2: SGDLS and YYNGEE. The CDR3 DNA reads as TGTGCCAGCAGCGTCGGGCCGAGGGGGGGGACCGGGGAGCTGTTTTTT. Its translation is CASSVGPRGGTGELFF.

This clone was counted only a few times. The rearrangement uses TRBV15 and TRBJ2-7; D may be TRBD1 (6 bases). CDR3 length: 14 residues. In germline, CDR1 is LNHNV, CDR2 YYDKDF (reference sequence). Trimming removed 1 base from V and 3 bases from J, with 10 bases in between. As DNA, the CDR3 is TGTGCCACCAGCAGAGCCGGACAGTACTACGAGCAGTACTTC. As protein: CATSRAGQYYEQYF.

The chain joins TRBV7-2 to TRBJ2-1, with 8 bases identical to TRBD1. V shed 1 base and J 8 bases; nucleotides not matched to a gene: 7. Germline CDR1 is SGHTA and CDR2 is FQGNSA. The CDR3 length is 15 residues. The CDR3 DNA reads TGTGCCAGCAGCTTAGGACAGGGGATTAGCTATGAGCAGTTCTTC. Encoded protein: CASSLGQGISYEQFF. Filled out from reference TRBV7-2 and TRBJ2-1, the complete variable domain reads GAGVSQSPSNKVTEKGKDVELRCDPISGHTALYWYRQSLGQGLEFLIYFQGNSAPDKSGLPSDRFSAERTGGSVSTLTIQRTQQEDSAVYLCASSLGQGISYEQFFGPGTRLTVL.

The chain is built from TRBV3-1 (or the pseudogene TRBV3-2) and TRBJ1-5, with 11 bases that match TRBD1. The trim removed 1 base at V and 7 bases at J, leaving 9 bases unmatched. CDR3 size: 17 residues. Germline values: CDR1 LGHDT, CDR2 YNNKEL (reference sequence). The CDR3 bases are TGTGCCAGCAGCCAAGCCCTAGGGACAGGGGGTGGCCAGCCCCAGCATTTT. The encoded protein is CASSQALGTGGGQPQHF.

The chain carries TRBV14 and TRBJ2-7, with 14 nucleotides matching TRBD2. This CDR3 is 19 amino acids long. J was trimmed by 4 bases and V by 6 bases; bases with no gene match: 17. Germline V gene sequence: CDR1 SGHDN, CDR2 FVKESK. The CDR3 DNA reads as TGTGCCAGCAGGCTAAATGTCGGACTAGCGGGAGGTGGTACATACGAGCAGTACTTC. This gives the protein CASRLNVGLAGGGTYEQYF.

This chain links TRBV13 with TRBJ2-2; 8 positions match TRBD2. Germline V CDR1 and CDR2: PRHDT, FYEKMQ (reference sequence). J lost 0 bases, V lost 5 bases, and 8 bases had no gene match. The CDR3 extends over 17 amino acids. DNA of the CDR3: TGTGCCAGCAGCCAAGAGACACTAGCGGCGAACACCGGGGAGCTGTTTTTT. Protein product: CASSQETLAANTGELFF.

This rearrangement joins TRBV6-5 to TRBJ1-3; tentatively, D is TRBD1 (5 bases). The V and J ends lost 0 bases and 0 bases respectively, with 6 bases between them. The CDR3 is made up of 15 amino acids. Germline V gene data show CDR1 as MNHEY and CDR2 as SVGAGI. In DNA, the CDR3 is TGTGCCAGCAGTTACTCGACAGACTCTGGAAACACCATATATTTT. Its protein product is CASSYSTDSGNTIYF.

The chain is built from TRBV27 and TRBJ2-1, with 13 bases aligning to TRBD2. Trimming cost V 7 bases and J 4 bases; bases outside gene matches: 7. There are 16 residues in the CDR3. Looked up from germline, CDR1 is MNHEY and CDR2 is SMNVEV (reference sequence). The CDR3 here is CASTKLAGGGYNEQFF. For the CDR3, the DNA is TGTGCCAGCACCAAACTAGCGGGAGGGGGTTACAATGAGCAGTTCTTC.

V and J are TRBV28 and TRBJ2-3, with D possibly matching TRBD1 (5 bases). The V gene lost 8 bases and the J gene lost 3 bases, with 12 bases spanning the gap. The CDR3 runs 13 residues. Germline CDR1 is MDHEN and CDR2 is SYDVKM. CDR3 DNA: TGTGCCAGCGCCTTGGGGCAGACAGATACGCAGTATTTT. This gives the protein CASALGQTDTQYF. The complete variable domain, with remaining parts taken from reference TRBV28 and TRBJ2-3, reads DVKVTQSSRYLVKRTGEKVFLECVQDMDHENMFWYRQDPGLGLRLIYFSYDVKMKEKGDIPEGYSVSREKKERFSLILESASTNQTSMYLCASALGQTDTQYFGPGTRLTVL.

The V and J genes are TRBV4-2 and TRBJ1-5, with 11 nucleotides matching TRBD1. Trimming at V came to 2 bases and at J to 5 bases, leaving 8 bases not matched to a gene. CDR3 length: 17 residues. CDR1 is LGHNA, CDR2 YNFKEQ, per germline. The CDR3 region has the DNA TGTGCCAGCAGCCAACCCAGGACAGGGGGCGCCGATCAGCCCCAGCATTTT. Protein product: CASSQPRTGGADQPQHF.

The chain employs TRBV4-1 and TRBJ1-2; the D is unclear. The CDR3 has 14 amino acids. With 6 bases removed from V and 0 bases from J, the gap between germline ends came to 11 bases. CDR1 and CDR2 from the germline V gene are MGHRA and YSYEKL. CDR3 DNA: TGCGCCAGCAGACACAGTGAGTCTAACTATGGCTACACCTTC. Protein product: CASRHSESNYGYTF.

The V gene is TRBV7-3, the J gene TRBJ1-1; D is unresolved. V was cut by 5 bases and J by 1 base, with 11 bases left in between. The CDR3 length is 14 residues. The germline gives CDR1 SGHTA, CDR2 FQGTGA. The CDR3 nucleotides are TGTGCCAGCAGCCCAGGAGGGTGGAACACTGAAGCTTTCTTT. It is translated as CASSPGGWNTEAFF.

The V call is TRBV6-6, the J call TRBJ2-4; 11 bases line up with TRBD2. Per the germline V gene, CDR1 is MNHNY and CDR2 is SVGAGI (reference sequence). The CDR3 is made up of 16 amino acids. V lost 6 bases and J lost 8; bases outside the gene matches: 12. CDR3 bases: TGTGCCAGCAGACAGCCTAGCGGGGGGCCCGTGGACATTCAGTACTTC. Translated, it gives CASRQPSGGPVDIQYF.

This rearrangement joins TRBV7-2 to TRBJ1-5; 8 nucleotides align to TRBD1. The V gene's germline CDR1 is SGHTA and CDR2 FQGNSA. This CDR3 is built from 15 residues. The ends lost 5 bases at V and 6 bases at J; junction bases unmatched: 9. The DNA of the CDR3 is TGTGCCAGCAGCCCCGGGACAGGTTGGGGTCAGCCCCAGCATTTT. Amino acid sequence: CASSPGTGWGQPQHF.

This clone has a single count. The CDR3 DNA is TGTGCCAGCAGTGGAGGCGGGGAAAGGGTTACTGGGGACACTGAAGCTTTCTTT. Translated, it gives CASSGGGERVTGDTEAFF. The chain carries TRBV2 and TRBJ1-1; D not resolved. The length of the CDR3 is 18 residues. The V gene lost 4 bases and the J gene lost 3 bases, with 24 bases spanning the gap. The germline V gene has CDR1 SNHLY and CDR2 FYNNEI.

This chain uses TRBV15 with TRBJ1-4; D may be TRBD1 (5 bases). This CDR3 contains 16 residues. Between the trimmed V and J ends, which lost 0 bases and 3 bases, there was a span of 11 bases. Germline CDR1 LNHNV, CDR2 YYDKDF (reference sequence). CDR3 in amino acids: CATSREGGWSNEKLFF. The CDR3 DNA is TGTGCCACCAGCAGAGAGGGGGGGTGGTCTAATGAAAAACTGTTTTTT.

This clone was found a few times. As DNA, the CDR3 is TGTGCCAGCAGCTTAGTGGCAGGGCGGGGCTACACCTTC. Protein product: CASSLVAGRGYTF. V gene TRBV7-9 combines with J gene TRBJ1-2; maybe TRBD1 (5 bases). The V end was cut by 1 base, the J end by 8 bases, with 11 bases between. The CDR3 loop spans 13 amino acids. Looked up from germline, CDR1 is SEHNR and CDR2 is FQNEAQ (reference sequence).

This clone occurred a few times. This chain links TRBV14 with TRBJ2-2, with D possibly matching TRBD2 (5 bases). Trimming pared 4 bases from V and 1 base from J, leaving 13 bases between. Germline V gene sequence: CDR1 SGHDN, CDR2 FVKESK. This CDR3 has 16 residues. This chain's CDR3 is CASSLWRSGNTGELFF. The CDR3 region has the DNA TGTGCCAGCAGCCTGTGGAGGAGCGGGAACACCGGGGAGCTGTTTTTT. Full variable domain (remainder filled in from reference TRBV14 and TRBJ2-2): EAGVTQFPSHSVIEKGQTVTLRCDPISGHDNLYWYRRVMGKEIKFLLHFVKESKQDESGMPNNRFLAERTGGTYSTLKVQPAELEDSGVYFCASSLWRSGNTGELFFGEGSRLTVL.

The rearrangement joins TRBV7-6 to TRBJ2-1, with TRBD2 identical over 11 bases. Germline trimming cut 4 bases from V and 1 base from J; bases unmatched to any gene: 0. The germline CDR1 and CDR2 sequences are SGHVS and FNYEAQ. This CDR3 region has 15 residues. In DNA, the CDR3 is TGTGCCAGCAGCTCTAGCGGGAGGTCCTACAATGAGCAGTTCTTC. Amino acid sequence: CASSSSGRSYNEQFF.